This T cell receptor beta chain comes out of a study of shared clonotypes between healthy human individuals. Study-wide context: In total, the donors were two women and a few men aged 18 to 49.

Worth noting for this clone: Its antigen remains unknown.

Per the germline V gene, CDR1 is SGHRS and CDR2 is YFSETQ. The V end lost 0 bases, the J end lost 1 base, and 10 bases lay between the germline ends. The CDR3 is made up of 15 amino acids. The authors ran the assay at deep level. Per the original data handling: ImmunoSEQ output held junction-only sequences without quality scores, so filtering differed. Only in-frame clones appear in the TCRdb table, and some are missing; sequencing was by immunoSEQ multiplex PCR. V, J and clone size were drawn from that table, and D and trimming were deduced from the DNA. In the table there are 1.4 million or so clones, 98% to 99% of which are singletons. General observations from the study: Enrolling few donors narrowed the genetic and exposure-history diversity that was represented.

The sequenced material came from naive CD4+ T cells sorted from blood. Subset noted: CD45RA+ positively selected. This TCR came from a man younger than 45 in good health. The chain has TRBV5-1 and TRBJ1-1; D is possibly TRBD1 (5 bases). The CDR3 DNA follows: TGCGCCAGCAGCTTGGCCTTAGGACAGAACACTGAAGCTTTCTTT. It yields the protein CASSLALGQNTEAFF.